The 24 T cell receptor beta chains below were found in one sample sequenced in a study of shared clonotypes between healthy human individuals (dated by TCRdb to 2018 to 2021). Libraries came from the immunoSEQ multiplex PCR assay. In its TCRdb copy, this immuneACCESS table keeps in-frame sequences only and misses some clones. Where compared with another copy, unresolved V genes explain less than half of these, and the others have no known cause. The sample records more than 400,000 clones, around 73% of which are singletons. The ten largest clones represent 12% of the sample. The specimen sequenced was PBMCs. These receptors were obtained from a woman aged 40 to 49 in good health. Some clones in this sample may be carry-over from other donors' samples.

The genes are TRBV21-1 and TRBJ1-4. TRBV21-1 is recorded as a pseudogene. The CDR3 has 15 amino acids. In DNA, the CDR3 is TGTGCCAGCAGCAAAAATAAGGTATCTAATGAAAAACTGTTTTTT. It translates to CASSKNKVSNEKLFF.

The chain carries TRBV7-2 and TRBJ2-1; 9 bases agree with TRBD1. The germline V gene has CDR1 SGHTA and CDR2 FQGNSA. The CDR3 has 16 amino acids. The ends lost 5 bases at V and 7 bases at J; junction bases unmatched: 12. CDR3 coding DNA: TGTGCCAGCAGCAGAACAGGGGGCGACGGGAAAAATGAGCAGTTCTTC. Translation gives CASSRTGGDGKNEQFF.

This clone was seen a few times. V usage is TRBV6-4 and J usage is TRBJ2-3; 7 nucleotides line up with TRBD2. J was trimmed by 0 bases and V by 8 bases; bases with no gene match: 8. Germline V gives CDR1 MRHNA, CDR2 SNTAGT. The CDR3 spans 15 residues. CDR3 sequence (DNA): TGTGCCAGCGCCAACGGAGCGGGAAGCACAGATACGCAGTATTTT. Its protein is CASANGAGSTDTQYF.

Here the CDR3 DNA reads TGTGCCAGCAGTCCTTCCGGACAAAGCTATGGCTACACCTTC. It encodes CASSPSGQSYGYTF. The chain recombines TRBV2 with TRBJ1-2, with a possible D match to TRBD1 (5 bases). CDR1 is SNHLY, CDR2 FYNNEI, per germline. The V end lost 5 bases, the J end lost 4 bases, and 14 bases lay between the germline ends. CDR3 size: 14 residues. Using reference TRBV2 and TRBJ1-2 for the parts outside the CDR3, the full variable domain is EPEVTQTPSHQVTQMGQEVILRCVPISNHLYFYWYRQILGQKVEFLVSFYNNEISEKSEIFDDQFSVERPDGSNFTLKIRSTKLEDSAMYFCASSPSGQSYGYTFGSGTRLTVV.

The sample holds a few counts of this clone. The rearrangement joins TRBV30 to TRBJ1-1; D perhaps matches TRBD1 (6 bases). The germline gives CDR1 GTSNPN, CDR2 SVGIG (reference sequence). The CDR3 is made up of 13 amino acids. V shed 4 bases and J shed 4 bases, with 13 bases lying between them. CDR3 sequence (DNA): TGTGCCTGGATAAGGGGGTGGGGCACTGAAGCTTTCTTT. It encodes CAWIRGWGTEAFF.

As regards this clone: At the DNA level, this CDR3 is encoded by other sequences in the same sample as well. This rearrangement joins TRBV5-8 to TRBJ2-1, with D perhaps TRBD1 or TRBD2 (5 bases each). Trimming removed 0 bases at V and 5 bases at J, with 9 bases between. The CDR3 length is 14 residues. The germline V gene has CDR1 SGHTS and CDR2 YDEGEE. CDR3 DNA: TGTGCCAGCAGCTTGGCGGGACCACACAATGAGCAGTTCTTC. Protein sequence: CASSLAGPHNEQFF. Together with reference TRBV5-8 and TRBJ2-1, the CDR3 gives the full variable domain: EAGVTQSPTHLIKTRGQQATLRCSPISGHTSVYWYQQALGLGLQFLLWYDEGEERNRGNFPPRFSGRQFPNYSSELNVNALELEDSALYLCASSLAGPHNEQFFGPGTRLTVL.

This clone was found once. This sequence joins TRBV18 and TRBJ2-1, with no clear D. Germline lookup yields CDR1 KGHSH and CDR2 LQKENI. Trimming pared 2 bases from V and 6 bases from J, leaving 17 bases between. The CDR3 covers 16 residues. The CDR3 region is CASSPAPAGNFNEQFF. The CDR3 DNA follows: TGTGCCAGCTCACCAGCTCCAGCAGGTAACTTCAATGAGCAGTTCTTC.

The J gene is TRBJ2-7, the V gene TRBV27, with 10 positions matching TRBD2. The CDR3 is 15 amino acids. The junction had 4 bases not matched to a gene; V was cut back by 3 bases and J by 2 bases. Germline loops: CDR1 MNHEY, CDR2 SMNVEV (reference sequence). CDR3 nucleotides: TGTGCCAGCAGTTTGGGTCTAGCGGGGGCCTACGAGCAGTACTTC. This sequence encodes CASSLGLAGAYEQYF.

A remark on this clone: This clone may be a read error of a much larger clone one base away. The sample holds other DNA sequences that translate to the same CDR3. V and J are TRBV10-3 and TRBJ1-1; D is possibly TRBD1 (6 bases). There are 15 residues in the CDR3. CDR1 is ENHRY and CDR2 is SYGVKD in the germline V gene. The CDR3 DNA reads TGTGCCATCAGTGAGTCAATACAGGGAGGGACTGAAGCTTTCTTC. It encodes CAISESIQGGTEAFF.

V gene TRBV28 combines with J gene TRBJ2-5, with D maybe TRBD2 (6 bases). The CDR3 has 21 amino acids. CDR1 and CDR2 from the germline V gene are MDHEN and SYDVKM. The germline V and J ends were trimmed by 1 base and 1 base, with 28 bases remaining between them. CDR3 residues: CASSLLQIGGAGGGTQETQYF. CDR3 in DNA: TGTGCCAGCAGTTTATTGCAGATTGGAGGGGCAGGTGGGGGAACCCAAGAGACCCAGTACTTC.

The CDR3 DNA reads as TGTGCCAGCAGCTCCGGGACAGGGGACGGAAAACTGTTTTTT. Protein product: CASSSGTGDGKLFF. The chain combines TRBV7-9 with TRBJ1-4; 10 bases are shared with TRBD1. Trimming removed 4 bases from V and 10 bases from J; junction bases left unmatched: 6. The CDR3 extends over 14 amino acids. In germline, CDR1 is SEHNR, CDR2 FQNEAQ (reference sequence).

The J gene is TRBJ2-5, the V gene TRBV19; TRBD1 matches at 9 bases. After removal of 4 bases from V and 5 bases from J, the junction contained 11 bases not matched to a gene. Germline V gene sequence: CDR1 LNHDA, CDR2 SQIVND (reference sequence). The CDR3 loop spans 16 amino acids. DNA for the CDR3: TGTGCCAGTAGTAACCCGGGACAGGGCTCCTGGGAGACCCAGTACTTC. Protein: CASSNPGQGSWETQYF.

This clone came up once. The CDR3 coding sequence is TGCGCCAGCAGTGAGGCTAGCTTCGGAATCGGCAAAAACATTCAGTACTTC. It yields the protein CASSEASFGIGKNIQYF. The chain couples TRBV10-2 to TRBJ2-4, with a possible D match to TRBD2 (5 bases). CDR1 WSHSY and CDR2 SAAADI come from the germline V gene. V lost 2 bases and J lost 3, with 17 bases in between. The CDR3 contains 17 residues.

The chain has TRBV9 and TRBJ2-3; a weak D match, TRBD1 (5 bases). CDR1 is SGDLS, CDR2 YYNGEE, per germline. The CDR3 is 14 residues long. The V and J ends lost 4 bases and 4 bases respectively, with 13 bases between them. In DNA, the CDR3 is TGTGCCAGCAGCCCCCGGACATTTTCAGATACGCAGTATTTT. Amino acids: CASSPRTFSDTQYF.

J is TRBJ2-7 and V is TRBV18, with 11 bases matching TRBD2. V lost 1 base to trimming and J lost 4 bases; unmatched junction nucleotides: 6. The CDR3 totals 16 residues. Looked up from germline, CDR1 is KGHSH and CDR2 is LQKENI. The CDR3 loop reads CASSPQTSGITYEQYF. The CDR3 coding sequence is TGTGCCAGCTCACCACAGACTAGCGGGATTACATACGAGCAGTACTTC.

This clone was found a few times. The rearrangement links TRBV11-1 to TRBJ1-5; TRBD1 is a possible D gene (5 bases). This CDR3 spans 13 amino acids. The germline CDR1 and CDR2 sequences are SGHAT and FQDESV (reference sequence). V dropped 2 bases and J dropped 6 bases, with 8 bases sitting between them. The CDR3 DNA follows: TGTGCCAGCAGCTTATCCGGGGGTCAGCCCCAGCATTTT. It is translated as CASSLSGGQPQHF.

The chain joins TRBV6-5 to TRBJ2-6; D may match TRBD1 or TRBD2 (5 bases each). The CDR3 consists of 16 residues. V was pared by 4 bases and J by 4 bases, with 14 bases between. CDR1 is MNHEY and CDR2 is SVGAGI in the germline V gene. The CDR3 region has the DNA TGTGCCAGCAGTTCTGTTTCCGGGACCGGGGCCAACGTCCTGACTTTC. Its translation is CASSSVSGTGANVLTF.

This clone was detected once. The V call is TRBV10-3, the J call TRBJ2-1, with D possibly being TRBD1 (5 bases). Germline CDR1 ENHRY, CDR2 SYGVKD. This CDR3 contains 14 residues. V gave up 7 bases and J gave up 6 bases, with 16 bases separating them. CDR3 in amino acids: CAIKGLERGNEQFF. CDR3 bases: TGTGCCATCAAGGGGCTAGAAAGAGGCAATGAGCAGTTCTTC.

This clone was seen a handful of times. This chain connects TRBV7-2 to TRBJ1-5; D is undetermined. This CDR3 spans 14 amino acids. Trimming left V 5 bases short and J 9 bases short, with 17 bases between. CDR1 is SGHTA and CDR2 is FQGNSA in the germline V gene. CDR3: CASSPGPASGPQHF. CDR3 nucleotides: TGTGCCAGCAGCCCCGGACCGGCGTCGGGGCCCCAGCATTTT.

The V gene is TRBV4-2, the J gene TRBJ2-3, with 9 bases that match TRBD2. There are 19 residues in the CDR3. Germline V gives CDR1 LGHNA, CDR2 YNFKEQ. The V and J ends lost 0 bases and 3 bases, in that order; junction bases with no gene match: 13. CDR3 in amino acids: CASSQDTTLTSGRTDTQYF. The CDR3 nucleotides are TGTGCCAGCAGCCAAGATACGACACTGACTAGCGGAAGAACAGATACGCAGTATTTT.

The chain recombines TRBV15 with TRBJ2-1, with 7 bases matching TRBD2. Germline V lookup: CDR1 LNHNV, CDR2 YYDKDF (reference sequence). The CDR3 contains 15 residues. Trimming removed 1 base from V and 2 bases from J; junction bases left unmatched: 2. The CDR3 DNA reads TGTGCCACCAGCAGAGCCCTAGCGGCCTACAATGAGCAGTTCTTC. It is translated as CATSRALAAYNEQFF. Filled out from reference TRBV15 and TRBJ2-1, the complete variable domain reads DAMVIQNPRYQVTQFGKPVTLSCSQTLNHNVMYWYQQKSSQAPKLLFHYYDKDFNNEADTPDNFQSRRPNTSFCFLDIRSPGLGDTAMYLCATSRALAAYNEQFFGPGTRLTVL.

This clone was observed many times. J is TRBJ1-4 and V is TRBV9; maybe TRBD1 (5 bases). Germline V gives CDR1 SGDLS, CDR2 YYNGEE. V dropped 0 bases and J dropped 3 bases, with 9 bases sitting between them. This CDR3 is 15 amino acids long. The CDR3 here is CASSVGRAANEKLFF. The CDR3 DNA reads as TGTGCCAGCAGCGTAGGCAGGGCCGCTAATGAAAAACTGTTTTTT.

The J gene is TRBJ2-2, the V gene TRBV18; 9 nucleotides match TRBD1. This CDR3 is 14 amino acids long. J lost 5 bases, V lost 5 bases, and 3 bases had no gene match. Germline V gives CDR1 KGHSH, CDR2 LQKENI. The CDR3 region is CASSTGQGTGELFF. Written as DNA, the CDR3 is TGTGCCAGCTCAACTGGACAGGGGACCGGGGAGCTGTTTTTT. Full variable domain (outside the CDR3, taken from reference TRBV18 and TRBJ2-2): NAGVMQNPRHLVRRRGQEARLRCSPMKGHSHVYWYRQLPEEGLKFMVYLQKENIIDESGMPKERFSAEFPKEGPSILRIQQVVRGDSAAYFCASSTGQGTGELFFGEGSRLTVL.

The chain employs TRBV5-6 and TRBJ2-1, with TRBD2 identical over 15 bases. The CDR3 runs 16 residues. Germline loops: CDR1 SGHDT, CDR2 YYEEEE. Trimming cost V 2 bases and J 10 bases; bases outside gene matches: 7. CDR3 loop: CASSFSPGLAGGEQFF. CDR3 DNA sequence: TGTGCCAGCAGCTTCTCTCCGGGACTAGCGGGAGGAGAGCAGTTCTTC.